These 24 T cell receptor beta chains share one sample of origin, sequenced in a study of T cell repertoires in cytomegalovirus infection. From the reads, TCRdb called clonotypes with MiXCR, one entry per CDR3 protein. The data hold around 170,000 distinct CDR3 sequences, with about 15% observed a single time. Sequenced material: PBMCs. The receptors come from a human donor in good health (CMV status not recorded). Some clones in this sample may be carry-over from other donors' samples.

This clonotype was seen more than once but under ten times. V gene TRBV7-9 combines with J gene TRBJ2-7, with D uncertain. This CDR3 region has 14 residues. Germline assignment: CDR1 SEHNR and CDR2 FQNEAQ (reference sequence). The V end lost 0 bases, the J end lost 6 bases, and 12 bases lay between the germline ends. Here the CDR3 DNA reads TGTGCCAGCAGCTTAGCCGGGTGGATGGGCGAGCAGTACTTC. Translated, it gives CASSLAGWMGEQYF. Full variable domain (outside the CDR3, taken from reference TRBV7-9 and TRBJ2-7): DTGVSQNPRHKITKRGQNVTFRCDPISEHNRLYWYRQTLGQGPEFLTYFQNEAQLEKSRLLSDRFSAERPKGSFSTLEIQRTEQGDSAMYLCASSLAGWMGEQYFGPGTRLTVT.

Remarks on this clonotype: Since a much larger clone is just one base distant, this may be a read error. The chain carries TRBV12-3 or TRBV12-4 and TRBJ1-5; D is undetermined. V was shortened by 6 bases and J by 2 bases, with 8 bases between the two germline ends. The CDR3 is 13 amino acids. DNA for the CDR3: TGTGCCAGCAGGGCCGGACGCAATCAGCCCCAGCATTTT. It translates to CASRAGRNQPQHF.

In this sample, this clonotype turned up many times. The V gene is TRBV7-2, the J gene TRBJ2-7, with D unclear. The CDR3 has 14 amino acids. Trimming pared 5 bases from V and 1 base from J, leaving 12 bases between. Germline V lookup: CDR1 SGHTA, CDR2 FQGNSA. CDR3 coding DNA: TGTGCCAGCAGCCCACAGAGATCTTCCTACGAGCAGTACTTC. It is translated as CASSPQRSSYEQYF.

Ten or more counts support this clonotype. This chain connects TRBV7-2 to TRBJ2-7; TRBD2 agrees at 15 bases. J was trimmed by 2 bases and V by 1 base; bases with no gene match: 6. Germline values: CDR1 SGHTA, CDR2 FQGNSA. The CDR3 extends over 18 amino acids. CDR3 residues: CASSLGGTSGRLAYEQYF. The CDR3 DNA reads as TGTGCCAGCAGCTTAGGGGGGACTAGCGGGAGGCTTGCCTACGAGCAGTACTTC.

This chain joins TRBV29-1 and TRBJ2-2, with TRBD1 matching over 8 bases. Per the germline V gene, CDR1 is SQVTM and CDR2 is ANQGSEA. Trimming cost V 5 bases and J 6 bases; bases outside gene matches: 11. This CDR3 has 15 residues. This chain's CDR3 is CSVPGQEGWAGELFF. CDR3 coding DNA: TGCAGCGTTCCGGGACAGGAGGGTTGGGCCGGGGAGCTGTTTTTT.

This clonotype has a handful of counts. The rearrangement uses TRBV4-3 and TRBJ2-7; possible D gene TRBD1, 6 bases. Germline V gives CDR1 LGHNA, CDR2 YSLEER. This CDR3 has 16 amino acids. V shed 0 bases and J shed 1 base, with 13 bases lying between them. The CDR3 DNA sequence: TGCGCCAGCAGCCAAGAGGGGGCAGGCGCTTCCTACGAGCAGTACTTC. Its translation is CASSQEGAGASYEQYF.

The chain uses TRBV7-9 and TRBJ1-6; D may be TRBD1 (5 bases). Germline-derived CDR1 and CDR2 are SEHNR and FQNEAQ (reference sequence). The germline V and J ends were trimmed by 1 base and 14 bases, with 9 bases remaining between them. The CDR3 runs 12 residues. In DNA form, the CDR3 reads TGTGCCAGCAGCTTAGGAGGGGCGACCCTCCACTTT. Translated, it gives CASSLGGATLHF.

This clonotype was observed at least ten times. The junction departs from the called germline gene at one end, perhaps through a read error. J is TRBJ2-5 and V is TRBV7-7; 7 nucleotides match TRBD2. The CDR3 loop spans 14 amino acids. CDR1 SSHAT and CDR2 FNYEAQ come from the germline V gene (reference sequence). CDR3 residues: CASSLDSGSETQYF. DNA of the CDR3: TGTGCTAGCAGCTTAGATAGCGGGTCAGAGACCCAGTACTTC.

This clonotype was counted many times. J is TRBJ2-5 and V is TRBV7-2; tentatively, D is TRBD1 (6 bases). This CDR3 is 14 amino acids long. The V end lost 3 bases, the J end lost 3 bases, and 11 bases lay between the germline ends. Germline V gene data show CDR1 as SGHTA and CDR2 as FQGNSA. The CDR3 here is CASSLGAREETQYF. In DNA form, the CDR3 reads TGTGCCAGCAGCTTGGGGGCCAGGGAAGAGACCCAGTACTTC.

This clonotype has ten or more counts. CDR3 nucleotide sequence: TGTGCCAGCAGCTTTTGGACTAGCAGGACTCAAGAGACCCAGTACTTC. Residues: CASSFWTSRTQETQYF. This chain connects TRBV7-2 to TRBJ2-5; the match to TRBD2 covers 8 bases. V shed 3 bases and J 2 bases; nucleotides not matched to a gene: 8. The CDR3 consists of 16 residues. Germline V lookup: CDR1 SGHTA, CDR2 FQGNSA.

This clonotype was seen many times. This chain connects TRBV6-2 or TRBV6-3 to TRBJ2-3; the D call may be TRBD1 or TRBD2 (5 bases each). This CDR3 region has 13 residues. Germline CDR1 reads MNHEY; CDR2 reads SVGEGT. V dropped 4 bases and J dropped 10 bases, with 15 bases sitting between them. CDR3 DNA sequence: TGTGCCAGCAGTTCTCGGGGACCCTCGCCGCAGTATTTT. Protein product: CASSSRGPSPQYF.

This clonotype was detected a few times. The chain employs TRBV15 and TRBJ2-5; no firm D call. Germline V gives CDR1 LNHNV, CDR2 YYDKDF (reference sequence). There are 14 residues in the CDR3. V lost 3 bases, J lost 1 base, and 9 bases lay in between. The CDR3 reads CATSSLKGQETQYF. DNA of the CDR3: TGTGCCACCAGCAGTTTGAAGGGCCAAGAGACCCAGTACTTC.

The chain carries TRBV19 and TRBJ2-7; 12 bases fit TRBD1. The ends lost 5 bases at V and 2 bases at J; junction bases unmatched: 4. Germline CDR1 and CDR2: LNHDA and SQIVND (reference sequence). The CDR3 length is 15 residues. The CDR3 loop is CASSAGTGGAYEQYF. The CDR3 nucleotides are TGTGCCAGTAGTGCGGGGACAGGGGGCGCCTACGAGCAGTACTTC.

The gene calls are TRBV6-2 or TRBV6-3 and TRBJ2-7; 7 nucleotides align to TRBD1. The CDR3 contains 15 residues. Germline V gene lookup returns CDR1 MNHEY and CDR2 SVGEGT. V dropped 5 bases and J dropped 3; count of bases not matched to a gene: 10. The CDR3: CASSPRQGSFYEQYF. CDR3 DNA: TGTGCCAGCAGTCCTCGACAGGGTTCATTCTACGAGCAGTACTTC.

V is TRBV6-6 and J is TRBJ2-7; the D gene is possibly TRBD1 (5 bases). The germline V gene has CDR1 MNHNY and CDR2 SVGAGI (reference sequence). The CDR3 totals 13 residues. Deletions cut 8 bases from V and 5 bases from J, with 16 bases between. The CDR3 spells CASAKPGRDEQYF. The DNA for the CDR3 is TGTGCCAGCGCTAAGCCAGGGCGAGACGAGCAGTACTTC.

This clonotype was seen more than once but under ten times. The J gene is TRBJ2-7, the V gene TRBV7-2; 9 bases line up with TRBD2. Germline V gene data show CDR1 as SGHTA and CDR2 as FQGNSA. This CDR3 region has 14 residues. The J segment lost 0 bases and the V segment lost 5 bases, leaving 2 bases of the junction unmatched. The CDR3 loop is CASSVSGSSYEQYF. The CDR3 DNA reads TGTGCCAGCAGCGTTAGCGGGAGCTCCTACGAGCAGTACTTC.

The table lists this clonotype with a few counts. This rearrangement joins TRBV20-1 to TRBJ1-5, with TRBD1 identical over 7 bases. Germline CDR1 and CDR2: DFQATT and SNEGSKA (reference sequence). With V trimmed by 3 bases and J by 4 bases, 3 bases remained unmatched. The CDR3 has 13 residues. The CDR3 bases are TGCAGTGCTAGTTGGGACAGTAATCAGCCCCAGCATTTT. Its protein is CSASWDSNQPQHF.

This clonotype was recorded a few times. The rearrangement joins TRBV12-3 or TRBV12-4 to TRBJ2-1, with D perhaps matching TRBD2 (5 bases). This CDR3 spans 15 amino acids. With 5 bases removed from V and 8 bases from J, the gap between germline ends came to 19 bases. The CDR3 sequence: CASSPRPPAVYEQFF. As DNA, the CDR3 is TGTGCCAGCAGTCCCCGTCCCCCAGCGGTATATGAGCAGTTCTTC.

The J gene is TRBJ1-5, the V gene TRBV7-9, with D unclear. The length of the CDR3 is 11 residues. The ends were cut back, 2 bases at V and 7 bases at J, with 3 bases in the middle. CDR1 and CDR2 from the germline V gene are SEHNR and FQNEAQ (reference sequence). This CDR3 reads CASSLMQPQHF. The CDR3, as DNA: TGTGCCAGCAGCTTAATGCAGCCCCAGCATTTT.

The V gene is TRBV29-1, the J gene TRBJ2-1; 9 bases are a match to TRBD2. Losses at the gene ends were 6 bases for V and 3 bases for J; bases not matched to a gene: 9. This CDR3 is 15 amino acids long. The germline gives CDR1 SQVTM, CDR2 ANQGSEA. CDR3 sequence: CSVPPRTSDYNEQFF. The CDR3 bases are TGCAGCGTCCCCCCGCGGACTAGCGACTACAATGAGCAGTTCTTC.

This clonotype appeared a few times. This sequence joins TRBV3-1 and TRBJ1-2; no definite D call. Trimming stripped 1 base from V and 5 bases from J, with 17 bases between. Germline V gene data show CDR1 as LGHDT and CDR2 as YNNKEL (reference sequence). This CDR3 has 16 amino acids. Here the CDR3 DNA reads TGTGCCAGCAGCCAAGCGATGGCATCCTCTCCATATGGCTACACCTTC. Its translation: CASSQAMASSPYGYTF.

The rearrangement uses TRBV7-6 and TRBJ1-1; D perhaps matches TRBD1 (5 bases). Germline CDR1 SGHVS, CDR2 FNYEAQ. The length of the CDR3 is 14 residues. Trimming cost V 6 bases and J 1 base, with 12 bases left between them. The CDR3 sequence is CASSLGEPNTEAFF. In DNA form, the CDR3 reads TGTGCCAGCAGTCTAGGGGAACCGAACACTGAAGCTTTCTTT.

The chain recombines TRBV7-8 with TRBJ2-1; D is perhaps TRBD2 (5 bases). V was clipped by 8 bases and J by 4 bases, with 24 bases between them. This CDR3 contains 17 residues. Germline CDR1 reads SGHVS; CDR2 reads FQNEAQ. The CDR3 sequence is CASEGSALSSGYNEQFF. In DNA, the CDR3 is TGTGCCAGCGAAGGTAGCGCCTTAAGTTCCGGTTACAATGAGCAGTTCTTC. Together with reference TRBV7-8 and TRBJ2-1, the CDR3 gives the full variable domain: GAGVSQSPRYKVAKRGQDVALRCDPISGHVSLFWYQQALGQGPEFLTYFQNEAQLDKSGLPSDRFFAERPEGSVSTLKIQRTQQEDSAVYLCASEGSALSSGYNEQFFGPGTRLTVL.

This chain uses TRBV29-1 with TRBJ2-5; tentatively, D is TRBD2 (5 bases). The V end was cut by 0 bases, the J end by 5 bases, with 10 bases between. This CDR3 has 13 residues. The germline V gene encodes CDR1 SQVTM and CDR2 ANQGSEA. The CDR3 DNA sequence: TGCAGCGTTGAAGATCCCGGGGAGGAGACCCAGTACTTC. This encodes CSVEDPGEETQYF.